The 18 T cell receptor beta chains listed next were all sequenced from one sample in a study of response to subunit inactivated influenza vaccine. TCRdb re-derived calls from the RT-PCR reads in MiXCR, one entry per CDR3 protein. The data hold about half a million distinct CDR3 sequences, with about 25% observed a single time. Specimen: CD4+ T cells sorted from PBMCs, collected more than 4 days after vaccination. These receptors were obtained from a man aged 50 to 59 who received an inactivated influenza vaccine.

Only a few counts were recorded for this clonotype. The chain is built from TRBV24-1 and TRBJ2-1; no definite D call. Trimming pared 2 bases from V and 6 bases from J, leaving 13 bases between. CDR1 and CDR2 from the germline V gene are KGHDR and SFDVKD. There are 15 residues in the CDR3. The DNA for the CDR3 is TGTGCCACCAGTGATTACACAGTCGTCCCCAATGAGCAGTTCTTC. Translating gives CATSDYTVVPNEQFF.

The CDR3 DNA sequence: TGTGCCAGCAGCTTGGGGACAAGGCCAGATGAAAAACTGTTTTTT. Its protein product is CASSLGTRPDEKLFF. This chain connects TRBV7-9 to TRBJ1-4; perhaps TRBD1 as D (6 bases). Germline V CDR1 and CDR2: SEHNR, FQNEAQ (reference sequence). The V gene lost 3 bases and the J gene lost 6 bases, with 14 bases spanning the gap. The CDR3 consists of 15 residues. Supplemented by reference TRBV7-9 and TRBJ1-4, the full variable domain reads DTGVSQNPRHKITKRGQNVTFRCDPISEHNRLYWYRQTLGQGPEFLTYFQNEAQLEKSRLLSDRFSAERPKGSFSTLEIQRTEQGDSAMYLCASSLGTRPDEKLFFGSGTQLSVL.

The rearrangement links TRBV20-1 to TRBJ2-1, with 15 bases identical to TRBD2. CDR1 is DFQATT and CDR2 is SNEGSKA in the germline V gene (reference sequence). V lost 6 bases to trimming and J lost 12 bases; unmatched junction nucleotides: 12. The CDR3 spans 15 residues. CDR3 sequence: CSAPPGLAGGTVQFF. CDR3 bases: TGCAGTGCCCCCCCGGGACTAGCGGGGGGTACTGTGCAGTTCTTC.

The gene calls are TRBV10-3 and TRBJ2-2; D possibly corresponds to TRBD1 (6 bases). V was shortened by 10 bases and J by 3 bases, with 15 bases between the two germline ends. The germline gives CDR1 ENHRY, CDR2 SYGVKD. CDR3 length: 14 residues. The DNA for the CDR3 is TGTGCCACGGAGACAGGTCCCCACACCGGGGAGCTGTTTTTT. It encodes CATETGPHTGELFF.

A few counts support this clonotype. This rearrangement joins TRBV5-4 to TRBJ2-3; 10 bases agree with TRBD1. V dropped 4 bases and J dropped 3; count of bases not matched to a gene: 5. Germline CDR1 and CDR2: SGHNT and YYREEE (reference sequence). CDR3 length: 15 amino acids. The CDR3 reads CASSPPGQGTDTQYF. DNA for the CDR3: TGTGCCAGCAGCCCGCCGGGACAGGGGACAGATACGCAGTATTTT.

This clonotype came up a few times. The rearrangement uses TRBV6-5 and TRBJ2-3; D gene uncertain. V lost 7 bases to trimming and J lost 11 bases, with 7 bases between them. The CDR3 sequence is 9 residues long. Germline V CDR1 and CDR2: MNHEY, SVGAGI. CDR3 in amino acids: CASIRMQYF. The CDR3 nucleotides read TGTGCCAGCATACGTATGCAGTATTTT.

In this sample, this clonotype turned up once. The V and J genes are TRBV7-9 and TRBJ1-1; D is undetermined. The CDR3 has 13 residues. Germline V CDR1 and CDR2: SEHNR, FQNEAQ (reference sequence). V lost 2 bases, J lost 6 bases, and 10 bases lay in between. In nucleotides, the CDR3 is TGTGCCAGCAGCTTATCAGTCGGGGCTGAAGCTTTCTTT. It specifies CASSLSVGAEAFF.

The chain recombines TRBV7-9 with TRBJ1-5, with a weak D call TRBD1 (5 bases). CDR3 size: 16 residues. Trimming stripped 3 bases from V and 0 bases from J, with 12 bases between. The germline gives CDR1 SEHNR, CDR2 FQNEAQ (reference sequence). CDR3 amino acids: CASSLSGTDSNQPQHF. The CDR3 DNA is TGTGCCAGCAGCTTGTCGGGGACCGATAGCAATCAGCCCCAGCATTTT.

This chain links TRBV7-2 with TRBJ2-4; D gene unclear. Per the germline V gene, CDR1 is SGHTA and CDR2 is FQGNSA. V dropped 4 bases and J dropped 8 bases, with 12 bases sitting between them. The CDR3 extends over 13 amino acids. In nucleotides, the CDR3 is TGTGCCAGCAGCTCGCAACCCCGGCACATTCAGTACTTC. Amino acids: CASSSQPRHIQYF.

The table lists this clonotype with a few counts. The genes are TRBV28 and TRBJ2-7; TRBD1 aligns across 11 bases. The CDR3 extends over 16 amino acids. Germline V gene sequence: CDR1 MDHEN, CDR2 SYDVKM. V was pared by 5 bases and J by 6 bases, with 12 bases of the junction left unmatched. CDR3 amino acids: CASSPSVGQGVSEQYF. The CDR3 DNA follows: TGTGCCAGCAGTCCCTCCGTGGGACAGGGGGTCTCCGAGCAGTACTTC.

This clonotype was seen more than once but under ten times. This chain links TRBV29-1 with TRBJ2-5; D gene uncertain. Germline V CDR1 and CDR2: SQVTM, ANQGSEA. This CDR3 contains 14 residues. The ends were cut back, 5 bases at V and 5 bases at J, with 18 bases in the middle. The DNA of the CDR3 is TGCAGCGTTTCCGAAATTTGGCAATCCGAGACCCAGTACTTC. Protein product: CSVSEIWQSETQYF.

CDR3 residues: CASSPDLMETQYF. The CDR3, as DNA: TGTGCCAGCTCACCCGATTTAATGGAGACCCAGTACTTC. The V call is TRBV18, the J call TRBJ2-5; unclear D gene. V lost 3 bases and J lost 5, with 10 bases in between. The length of the CDR3 is 13 residues. Per germline, CDR1 KGHSH and CDR2 LQKENI.

This clonotype was seen a few times. The chain joins TRBV4-3 to TRBJ2-1; 11 bases map to TRBD2. The V and J ends lost 3 bases and 2 bases, in that order; junction bases with no gene match: 6. The CDR3 covers 17 residues. Germline CDR1 LGHNA, CDR2 YSLEER. CDR3 amino acids: CASSHQLLAGAYNEQFF. The CDR3 DNA is TGCGCCAGCAGCCATCAATTACTAGCGGGGGCCTACAATGAGCAGTTCTTC.

The chain combines TRBV7-9 with TRBJ2-7; D not resolved. The CDR3 has 12 amino acids. Germline CDR1 SEHNR, CDR2 FQNEAQ (reference sequence). V lost 6 bases and J lost 2, with 8 bases in between. The CDR3 nucleotides read TGTGCCAGCAGAGCTTCCACCTACGAGCAGTACTTC. This encodes CASRASTYEQYF.

This clonotype was seen more than once but under ten times. The V gene is TRBV5-1, the J gene TRBJ2-5; no clear D. Germline assignment: CDR1 SGHRS and CDR2 YFSETQ. V shed 4 bases and J shed 1 base, with 14 bases lying between them. CDR3 length equals 15 residues. CDR3 amino acids: CASSVGHGPQETQYF. CDR3 in DNA: TGCGCCAGCAGCGTCGGCCACGGGCCCCAAGAGACCCAGTACTTC. Using reference TRBV5-1 and TRBJ2-5 for the parts outside the CDR3, the full variable domain is KAGVTQTPRYLIKTRGQQVTLSCSPISGHRSVSWYQQTPGQGLQFLFEYFSETQRNKGNFPGRFSGRQFSNSRSEMNVSTLELGDSALYLCASSVGHGPQETQYFGPGTRLLVL.

This chain uses TRBV20-1 with TRBJ2-1; 8 bases line up with TRBD2. J lost 5 bases, V lost 4 bases, and 7 bases had no gene match. The CDR3 is 14 residues long. Germline V lookup: CDR1 DFQATT, CDR2 SNEGSKA (reference sequence). CDR3 amino acids: CSATRLARNNEQFF. The DNA of the CDR3 is TGCAGTGCTACCAGACTAGCGAGAAACAATGAGCAGTTCTTC.

In its sample, this clonotype was seen a few times. The chain combines TRBV20-1 with TRBJ2-3, with TRBD1 as a possible D gene (6 bases). The CDR3 contains 15 residues. The V gene lost 2 bases and the J gene lost 5 bases, with 17 bases spanning the gap. Germline V gene data show CDR1 as DFQATT and CDR2 as SNEGSKA (reference sequence). The CDR3 is CSARSDRPIGDTQYF. CDR3 coding DNA: TGCAGTGCTAGATCTGACAGGCCTATAGGAGATACGCAGTATTTT.

The CDR3, as DNA: TGTGCCAGCAGCTCCCTAGCGGGACGGACAGATACGCAGTATTTT. Protein product: CASSSLAGRTDTQYF. The chain couples TRBV7-2 to TRBJ2-3, with 9 bases that match TRBD2. V gave up 4 bases and J gave up 3 bases; unmatched junction bases: 5. The CDR3 loop spans 15 amino acids. Per the germline V gene, CDR1 is SGHTA and CDR2 is FQGNSA.